The clone carrying this TCR beta chain was observed once. The antigen remains undetermined. This sample is part of a study of cytomegalovirus exposure and HLA in healthy donors. A multiplex PCR was run with 60 Vbeta primers and 13 Jbeta primers. Generated by immunoSEQ multiplex PCR, the TCRdb table keeps only in-frame clones and is missing some. The sample consists of some 120,000 clones, over 60% of them appearing once. From germline, CDR1 is MDHEN and CDR2 SYDVKM. Trimming removed 3 bases at V and 7 bases at J, with 16 bases between. The CDR3 has 16 residues. Study-wide results and limits: Highest at DRB1 and lowest at HLA-C, TCR association rates differed among HLA loci in a later analysis. In a later analysis, a genetic analysis reported fewer productive-TCR N-insertions in an Asian-associated ancestry cluster than the cohort average. The study recorded 164 TCR beta chains that were cytomegalovirus-associated. Later analysis identified several of the most significant clusters that appeared linked to common viral pathogens.

The sequence derives from a man aged 18 to 29 in good health and CMV-seropositive. This chain links TRBV28 with TRBJ1-6, with D unresolved. What was sequenced was PBMCs. The CDR3 loop is CASSLPWSPGNSPLHF. CDR3 DNA: TGTGCCAGCAGTTTGCCGTGGTCCCCGGGAAATTCACCCCTCCACTTT.